Listed below are T cell receptor beta chains from one sample, sequenced in a study of cytomegalovirus exposure and HLA in healthy donors. TCRdb keeps only in-frame clones here, not all; method: immunoSEQ multiplex PCR. The sample contains around 100,000 clones, less than 80% of which appear only once. The sample comprised PBMCs. These receptors came from a man aged 25-45 years in good health and CMV-seronegative. Each CDR3 is given with its conserved first and last residue. Each record gives: clone size, J gene, D gene, V gene, CDR3 protein, CDR3 DNA. D genes are given only for firm matches. For some rows the clone size is stated as once, few or many, or as a class when expanded; others skip it.

once,TRBJ1-1,-,TRBV28,CASSPWQDKDTEAFF,TGTGCCAGCAGTCCATGGCAGGATAAGGACACTGAAGCTTTCTTT
many,TRBJ1-2,-,TRBV6-6,CASSYSGQSDGYTF,TGTGCCAGCAGTTACTCGGGGCAGTCAGATGGCTACACCTTC
few,TRBJ1-4,TRBD1,TRBV30,CAWSRTGFNEKLFF,TGTGCCTGGAGTAGGACAGGGTTTAATGAAAAACTGTTTTTT
-,TRBJ1-5,-,TRBV2,CASSANSNQPQHF,TGTGCCAGCAGTGCAAATAGCAATCAGCCCCAGCATTTT
-,TRBJ2-7,TRBD2,TRBV11-2,CASSSLAGGYEQYF,TGTGCCAGCAGCTCCTTAGCGGGAGGTTACGAGCAGTACTTC
-,TRBJ1-5,TRBD1,TRBV28,CASSLHRGLGNQPQHF,TGTGCCAGCAGTTTACACAGGGGGCTGGGCAATCAGCCCCAGCATTTT
-,TRBJ1-5,TRBD1,TRBV6-6,CASRRDSLGPQHF,TGTGCCAGCAGGCGGGACAGCCTAGGGCCCCAGCATTTT
-,TRBJ2-1,-,TRBV14,CASSFQGRGWKHEQFF,TGTGCCAGCAGCTTCCAGGGTAGGGGATGGAAGCATGAGCAGTTCTTC
-,TRBJ1-1,-,TRBV7-6,CASRTGHGAMNTEAFF,TGTGCCAGCCGGACGGGACACGGGGCGATGAACACTGAAGCTTTCTTT
-,TRBJ1-4,-,TRBV6-1,CASMGHRDEKLFF,TGTGCCAGCATGGGGCACAGGGATGAAAAACTGTTTTTT
-,TRBJ1-4,-,TRBV7-2,CASSVAGQSTNEKLFF,TGTGCCAGCAGCGTAGCTGGACAGTCAACTAATGAAAAACTGTTTTTT
-,TRBJ2-1,-,TRBV4-1,CASSQSTSNEQFF,TGCGCCAGCAGCCAATCAACGAGCAATGAGCAGTTCTTC
-,TRBJ1-5,-,TRBV30,CARGGTVQAQPQHF,TGTGCCCGGGGAGGGACCGTACAGGCCCAGCCCCAGCATTTT
few,TRBJ1-1,TRBD1,TRBV5-1,CATRGGQSATEAFF,TGCGCCACCAGGGGGGGACAGTCGGCGACTGAAGCTTTCTTT
-,TRBJ1-6,-,TRBV5-8,CASSLAAGLCPLHF,TGTGCCAGCAGCTTGGCCGCAGGGCTATGTCCCCTCCACTTT
-,TRBJ1-4,-,TRBV6-4,CASSETAGREKLFF,TGTGCCAGCAGTGAAACAGCAGGGCGTGAAAAACTGTTTTTT
few,TRBJ2-7,-,TRBV5-1,CASSRDYEQYF,TGCGCCAGCAGCCGGGACTACGAGCAGTACTTC
-,TRBJ2-6,-,TRBV29-1,CSVEVPGHHSGANVLTF,TGCAGCGTTGAGGTCCCGGGACACCACTCTGGGGCCAACGTCCTGACTTTC
-,TRBJ2-1,TRBD2,TRBV9,CASSARLAGDEQFF,TGTGCCAGCAGCGCCCGACTAGCGGGAGATGAGCAGTTCTTC
-,TRBJ1-1,TRBD1,TRBV5-1,CASSGTGTGAEAFF,TGCGCCAGCAGCGGGACCGGGACAGGGGCTGAAGCTTTCTTT
-,TRBJ1-2,-,TRBV5-8,CASSLAGQKDGYTF,TGTGCCAGCAGCTTGGCCGGACAGAAGGATGGCTACACCTTC
-,TRBJ2-2,-,TRBV6-4,CASSVLADGELFF,TGTGCCAGCAGTGTGCTAGCTGACGGGGAGCTGTTTTTT
once,TRBJ2-7,-,TRBV28,CADPTGRDYEQYF,TGTGCCGATCCAACCGGGCGGGACTACGAGCAGTACTTC
-,TRBJ2-2,TRBD1,TRBV5-6,CASSLGRQGPNTGELFF,TGTGCCAGCAGCTTGGGTCGACAGGGACCGAACACCGGGGAGCTGTTTTTT
-,TRBJ2-7,TRBD2,TRBV27,CASSSGTSGSQQYF,TGTGCCAGCAGTTCCGGGACTAGCGGCTCACAGCAGTACTTC
-,TRBJ2-3,-,TRBV4-3,CASSQDGALTSTDTQYF,TGCGCCAGCAGCCAAGACGGAGCGCTTACCTCCACAGATACGCAGTATTTT
-,TRBJ2-1,TRBD2,TRBV5-1,CASSLIAGAYNEQFF,TGCGCCAGCAGCTTAATAGCGGGAGCTTACAATGAGCAGTTCTTC
-,TRBJ2-1,-,TRBV4-1,CATRPRVRNGGGSLYEQFF,TGCGCCACCAGGCCCCGGGTCCGAAATGGGGGCGGGAGTCTGTATGAGCAGTTCTTC
-,TRBJ2-2,-,TRBV29-1,CSVEGGSGVANTGELFF,TGCAGCGTTGAAGGGGGTAGCGGAGTCGCGAACACCGGGGAGCTGTTTTTT
-,TRBJ1-5,TRBD1,TRBV6-6,CASRPGQGVVQPQHF,TGTGCCAGCAGACCGGGACAGGGGGTCGTACAGCCCCAGCATTTT
-,TRBJ2-1,-,TRBV6-5,CASSYRGTEEAIF,TGTGCCAGCAGTTACCGGGGGACTGAGGAGGCCATCTTC
-,TRBJ2-7,-,TRBV27,CASSQDRKTYEQYF,TGTGCCAGCAGTCAGGACAGAAAAACCTACGAGCAGTACTTC
-,TRBJ2-5,TRBD2,TRBV7-2,CASGLGTRETQYF,TGTGCCAGCGGCCTCGGGACTAGAGAGACCCAGTACTTC
-,TRBJ1-1,TRBD1,TRBV7-2,CASSSQDREATEAFF,TGTGCCAGCAGCTCTCAGGACAGGGAGGCCACTGAAGCTTTCTTT
few,TRBJ2-1,-,TRBV5-1,CASRGHRDYNEQFF,TGCGCCAGCAGGGGACACCGAGATTACAATGAGCAGTTCTTC
-,TRBJ2-2,TRBD2,TRBV19,CASSPIWTSGSNTGELFF,TGTGCCAGTAGTCCCATTTGGACTAGCGGGTCTAACACCGGGGAGCTGTTTTTT
-,TRBJ2-1,TRBD1,TRBV5-1,CASSPDRSSYNEQFF,TGCGCCAGCAGTCCGGACAGGAGCTCCTACAATGAGCAGTTCTTC
-,TRBJ1-5,TRBD1,TRBV19,CASSRTGISNQPQHF,TGTGCCAGTAGTCGGACAGGGATAAGCAATCAGCCCCAGCATTTT
few,TRBJ2-7,TRBD1,TRBV4-1,CASSTRQGTYEQYF,TGCGCCAGCAGCACTCGACAGGGTACCTACGAGCAGTACTTC
-,TRBJ1-1,-,TRBV4-1,CASSQDSEREAFF,TGCGCCAGCAGCCAAGATTCGGAGCGTGAAGCTTTCTTT
-,TRBJ1-2,-,TRBV19,CASTLVSAGTNYGYTF,TGTGCCAGTACCCTCGTTAGCGCCGGCACTAACTATGGCTACACCTTC
few,TRBJ1-5,-,TRBV4-2,CASSQEGGREFNQPQHF,TGTGCCAGCAGCCAAGAGGGAGGGAGAGAATTCAATCAGCCCCAGCATTTT
few,TRBJ2-7,-,TRBV7-9,CASSSTGQHSYEQYF,TGTGCCAGCAGCTCCACCGGACAGCACTCCTACGAGCAGTACTTC
-,TRBJ2-7,-,TRBV4-3,CASSQAGSGPYEQYF,TGCGCCAGCAGCCAAGCCGGGTCAGGGCCCTACGAGCAGTACTTC
-,TRBJ1-2,TRBD1,TRBV5-6,CASTTPGQSIRYGYTF,TGTGCCAGCACTACCCCGGGACAGTCGATTCGCTATGGCTACACCTTC
-,TRBJ2-7,TRBD1,TRBV6-6,CASSPRDRALQQYF,TGTGCCAGCAGTCCGCGGGACAGGGCTCTCCAGCAGTACTTC
-,TRBJ1-1,TRBD1,TRBV20-1,CRGQMYTEAFF,TGCAGGGGACAGATGTACACTGAAGCTTTCTTT
-,TRBJ1-5,TRBD1,TRBV10-3,CAISEGQANQPQHF,TGTGCCATCAGCGAAGGACAGGCCAATCAGCCCCAGCATTTT
few,TRBJ2-5,-,TRBV6-5,CASSPLRAGPETQYF,TGTGCCAGCAGTCCCCTCCGGGCAGGGCCAGAGACCCAGTACTTC
-,TRBJ2-2,-,TRBV7-2,CASSLFQGGGTGELFF,TGTGCCAGCAGCTTATTCCAGGGAGGGGGCACCGGGGAGCTGTTTTTT
-,TRBJ1-2,-,TRBV5-6,CASTLDPSPIYGYTF,TGTGCCAGCACCCTAGACCCTTCGCCCATCTATGGCTACACCTTC
-,TRBJ1-5,-,TRBV4-1,CASSQDSGVGIRQPQHF,TGCGCCAGCAGCCAAGATTCAGGGGTAGGGATCAGGCAGCCCCAGCATTTT
-,TRBJ2-2,TRBD2,TRBV5-1,CASSLAGLDDSGELFF,TGCGCCAGCAGCTTGGCGGGACTAGACGATAGCGGGGAGCTGTTTTTT
-,TRBJ2-7,TRBD2,TRBV2,CASRAGTSGTYEQYF,TGTGCCAGCAGAGCCGGGACTAGCGGGACATACGAGCAGTACTTC
once,TRBJ2-3,TRBD1,TRBV5-1,CASSLPGQGTDTQYF,TGCGCCAGCAGCTTACCGGGACAGGGTACAGATACGCAGTATTTT
-,TRBJ1-5,TRBD1,TRBV27,CASSLKQGFNQPQHF,TGTGCCAGCAGTTTGAAACAGGGGTTCAATCAGCCCCAGCATTTT
-,TRBJ2-7,TRBD1,TRBV2,CASTGQYYEQYF,TGTGCCAGCACGGGACAGTACTACGAGCAGTACTTC
-,TRBJ2-7,TRBD1,TRBV9,CASSFGQVGPYEQYF,TGTGCCAGCAGCTTCGGACAGGTGGGCCCCTACGAGCAGTACTTC
-,TRBJ2-5,TRBD1,TRBV7-2,CASSLQGTGVETQYF,TGTGCCAGCAGCCTCCAGGGGACAGGGGTAGAGACCCAGTACTTC